These 10 T cell receptor beta chains originate from one sample sequenced in a study of type 1 regulatory T cells. TCRdb passed the reads through MiXCR, listing each CDR3 protein once. Of more than 50,000 distinct CDR3 sequences in the sample, less than 70% were seen once. These receptors' targets are unknown. Sequenced material: cultured non-Tr1 T cells, either the whole culture or a sorted T cell fraction (not recorded which). The receptors originated from a human donor in good health.

The V and J genes are TRBV4-1 and TRBJ2-7; unclear D gene. Trimming left V 1 base short and J 6 bases short, with 13 bases between. The CDR3 has 14 residues. Per germline, CDR1 MGHRA and CDR2 YSYEKL. The CDR3 region is CASSQVGPLGEQYF. The DNA of the CDR3 is TGCGCCAGCAGCCAAGTTGGTCCTCTCGGCGAGCAGTACTTC.

V gene TRBV7-8 combines with J gene TRBJ1-2; TRBD1 agrees at 7 bases. Trimming took 5 bases from V and 5 from J; bases not matched to a gene: 11. From germline, CDR1 is SGHVS and CDR2 FQNEAQ. This CDR3 region has 15 residues. Written as DNA, the CDR3 is TGTGCCAGCAGCATAATCGACAGGGAGATTTATGGCTACACCTTC. It is translated as CASSIIDREIYGYTF.

This clonotype was picked up a small number of times. The V call is TRBV5-1, the J call TRBJ2-1, with D tentatively TRBD2 (6 bases). Germline V gives CDR1 SGHRS, CDR2 YFSETQ. This CDR3 region has 17 residues. Between the trimmed V and J ends, which lost 0 bases and 0 bases, there was a span of 13 bases. The CDR3 protein is CASSLEGGKSSYNEQFF. CDR3 DNA: TGCGCCAGCAGCTTGGAGGGCGGGAAAAGCTCCTACAATGAGCAGTTCTTC.

The genes are TRBV5-4 and TRBJ2-2; no clear D gene. This CDR3 spans 21 amino acids. V was shortened by 0 bases and J by 6 bases, with 30 bases between the two germline ends. Looked up from germline, CDR1 is SGHNT and CDR2 is YYREEE (reference sequence). The CDR3 bases are TGTGCCAGCAGCTTGGACTACCCTGGCGCCCGACGCGGTAATAAGCCCGGGGAGCTGTTTTTT. Translating it yields CASSLDYPGARRGNKPGELFF.

V and J are TRBV11-2 and TRBJ1-2, with D maybe TRBD1 (6 bases). The CDR3 contains 14 residues. V shed 5 bases and J shed 8 bases, with 18 bases lying between them. Germline loops: CDR1 SGHAT, CDR2 FQNNGV. The CDR3 loop reads CASSGTGTNQGYTF. Written as DNA, the CDR3 is TGTGCCAGCAGCGGTACAGGGACTAATCAGGGCTACACCTTC.

This clonotype appeared a few times. This chain uses TRBV19 with TRBJ2-7; 7 nucleotides match TRBD1. Germline CDR1 LNHDA, CDR2 SQIVND (reference sequence). The ends lost 4 bases at V and 2 bases at J; junction bases unmatched: 5. There are 14 residues in the CDR3. In DNA form, the CDR3 reads TGTGCCAGTAGTACAAGACAGGGACCCTACGAGCAGTACTTC. Encoded protein: CASSTRQGPYEQYF.

About this clonotype: A much larger clone is a single base away; this may be a read error. This sequence joins TRBV9 and TRBJ2-6, with 7 bases fitting TRBD2. The CDR3 sequence is 16 residues long. CDR1 and CDR2 (germline): SGDLS, YYNGEE. This CDR3 reads CASSVWGRGGANILTF. The CDR3 DNA follows: TGTGCCAGCAGCGTATGGGGGAGGGGCGGGGCCAACATCCTGACTTTC.

This clonotype has more than one count but fewer than ten. The chain carries TRBV6-2 or TRBV6-3 and TRBJ2-7; 14 bases are a match to TRBD2. The J segment lost 0 bases and the V segment lost 6 bases, leaving 7 bases of the junction unmatched. This CDR3 contains 17 residues. Germline CDR1 MNHEY, CDR2 SVGEGT. The CDR3: CASSPGTSGRFSYEQYF. The CDR3 nucleotides are TGTGCCAGCAGCCCAGGGACTAGCGGGAGATTCTCCTACGAGCAGTACTTC.

This clonotype was counted a few times. The V and J genes are TRBV28 and TRBJ2-1; a possible D gene is TRBD1 (6 bases). The germline V gene encodes CDR1 MDHEN and CDR2 SYDVKM. The CDR3 consists of 15 residues. The V gene lost 1 base and the J gene lost 5 bases, with 12 bases spanning the gap. The chain's CDR3 is CASSLLVGAHNEQFF. The CDR3 DNA is TGTGCCAGCAGTTTATTAGTGGGGGCCCACAATGAGCAGTTCTTC.

This chain joins TRBV6-1 and TRBJ1-5; TRBD1 matches 7 bases. Germline-derived CDR1 and CDR2 are MNHNS and SASEGT. CDR3 length equals 17 residues. The V and J ends lost 2 bases and 4 bases, in that order; junction bases with no gene match: 11. The CDR3 sequence: CASSERQGSWGNQPQHF. The CDR3, as DNA: TGTGCCAGCAGTGAAAGACAGGGCTCTTGGGGAAATCAGCCCCAGCATTTT.